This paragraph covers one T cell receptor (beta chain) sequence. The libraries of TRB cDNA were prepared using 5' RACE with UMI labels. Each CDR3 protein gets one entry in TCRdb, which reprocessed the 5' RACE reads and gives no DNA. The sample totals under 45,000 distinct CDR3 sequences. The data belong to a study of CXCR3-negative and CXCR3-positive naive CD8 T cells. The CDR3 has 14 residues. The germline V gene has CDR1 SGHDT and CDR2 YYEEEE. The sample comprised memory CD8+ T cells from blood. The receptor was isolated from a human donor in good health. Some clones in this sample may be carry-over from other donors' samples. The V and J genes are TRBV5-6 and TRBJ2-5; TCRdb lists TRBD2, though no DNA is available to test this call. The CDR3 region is CASSPPGLQETQYF.